These T cell receptor beta chains were read from a single sample in a study of T-cell memory formation after mild COVID-19. TCRdb ran MiXCR on the 5' RACE reads and lists one entry per CDR3 protein. The sample contains 90,000 to 120,000 distinct CDR3 sequences, 15% to 20% of which appear only once. Sequenced sample: PBMCs or a T cell subset sorted from them (not recorded which). The receptor source for this set is a man aged 18 to 30 who had mild COVID-19 (a few samples of this study predate the infection). Cell type and time point are not known. CDR3s leave out the opening cysteine and the closing phenylalanine or tryptophan. The order of the fields is J gene, V gene, clone size, CDR3 protein. Size values are once, few and many counts, or a class for expanded clones, and some rows have none.

j_call: TRBJ2-2; v_call: TRBV9; clone_size: .; cdr3_aa: ASSVRQKVNTGELF
j_call: TRBJ1-1; v_call: TRBV30; clone_size: .; cdr3_aa: AWNSGEGHQAF
j_call: TRBJ1-6; v_call: TRBV7-9; clone_size: once; cdr3_aa: ASSLPGQTDSPLH
j_call: TRBJ1-4; v_call: TRBV9; clone_size: .; cdr3_aa: ASSVSQGDEKLF
j_call: TRBJ2-3; v_call: TRBV4-3; clone_size: .; cdr3_aa: ASSQERGGAQY
j_call: TRBJ2-5; v_call: TRBV12-3/TRBV12-4; clone_size: .; cdr3_aa: ASSWRSGQETQY
j_call: TRBJ1-2; v_call: TRBV6-5; clone_size: few; cdr3_aa: ASSNAGRWYGYT
j_call: TRBJ2-1; v_call: TRBV7-9; clone_size: .; cdr3_aa: ASSPGARGTYNEQF
j_call: TRBJ2-3; v_call: TRBV12-3/TRBV12-4; clone_size: few; cdr3_aa: ASSPGLAGGSGYTQY
j_call: TRBJ2-7; v_call: TRBV6-6; clone_size: once; cdr3_aa: ASSSRGRDHEQY
j_call: TRBJ2-1; v_call: TRBV7-3; clone_size: many; cdr3_aa: ASSLAGGFYNEQF
j_call: TRBJ2-5; v_call: TRBV6-5; clone_size: few; cdr3_aa: ASSYTGGNGETQY
j_call: TRBJ1-6; v_call: TRBV7-9; clone_size: .; cdr3_aa: ASSNRADNSPLH
j_call: TRBJ2-3; v_call: TRBV7-8; clone_size: many; cdr3_aa: ASSLDRVGTDTQY
j_call: TRBJ2-3; v_call: TRBV7-9; clone_size: .; cdr3_aa: ASSLVGVVTSY
j_call: TRBJ2-5; v_call: TRBV12-3/TRBV12-4; clone_size: .; cdr3_aa: ASTYPDRGLTQY
j_call: TRBJ2-3; v_call: TRBV5-1; clone_size: .; cdr3_aa: ASSLGSSGETDTQY
j_call: TRBJ1-3; v_call: TRBV5-1; clone_size: many; cdr3_aa: ASSMGRNTIY
j_call: TRBJ2-3; v_call: TRBV5-1; clone_size: .; cdr3_aa: ASSLVLTSGTDTQY
j_call: TRBJ1-5; v_call: TRBV15; clone_size: .; cdr3_aa: ATSSPNQIAQH
j_call: TRBJ2-1; v_call: TRBV20-1; clone_size: few; cdr3_aa: SASIGSGVTEQF
j_call: TRBJ1-1; v_call: TRBV7-2; clone_size: .; cdr3_aa: ASSSRRDGHAF
j_call: TRBJ2-3; v_call: TRBV4-3; clone_size: few; cdr3_aa: ASSHLGKATLLSTDTQY
j_call: TRBJ2-5; v_call: TRBV20-1; clone_size: many; cdr3_aa: SARDLAQETQY
j_call: TRBJ2-1; v_call: TRBV18; clone_size: .; cdr3_aa: ASSPQGGQQF
j_call: TRBJ2-7; v_call: TRBV9; clone_size: .; cdr3_aa: ASSVSSGGADSEQY
j_call: TRBJ1-1; v_call: TRBV12-3/TRBV12-4; clone_size: .; cdr3_aa: ASSSQRQAF
j_call: TRBJ2-3; v_call: TRBV7-3; clone_size: few; cdr3_aa: ASSTYRGDTQY
j_call: TRBJ2-5; v_call: TRBV11-2; clone_size: .; cdr3_aa: ASSLARGETQY
j_call: TRBJ1-6; v_call: TRBV6-1; clone_size: .; cdr3_aa: ASSEAGNSPLH
j_call: TRBJ2-1; v_call: TRBV7-2; clone_size: few; cdr3_aa: ASSFIGGYEQF
j_call: TRBJ1-4; v_call: TRBV10-2; clone_size: few; cdr3_aa: ASGRTDANEKLF
j_call: TRBJ2-7; v_call: TRBV3-1; clone_size: many; cdr3_aa: ASSRGTSGPYEQY
j_call: TRBJ1-4; v_call: TRBV18; clone_size: .; cdr3_aa: ASSPQGTNEKLF
j_call: TRBJ1-5; v_call: TRBV20-1; clone_size: .; cdr3_aa: SADDSFNQPQH
j_call: TRBJ2-1; v_call: TRBV29-1; clone_size: many; cdr3_aa: SVALGVEGEQF
j_call: TRBJ2-1; v_call: TRBV5-1; clone_size: .; cdr3_aa: ASSLAMGSYNEQF
j_call: TRBJ1-3; v_call: TRBV28; clone_size: .; cdr3_aa: ASSQQGGNTIY
j_call: TRBJ1-1; v_call: TRBV6-2/TRBV6-3; clone_size: .; cdr3_aa: ASRERNTEAF
j_call: TRBJ1-1; v_call: TRBV7-9; clone_size: .; cdr3_aa: ASSLRSQSNTEAF
j_call: TRBJ2-3; v_call: TRBV4-3; clone_size: many; cdr3_aa: ASSQVLLEGTDTQY
j_call: TRBJ2-5; v_call: TRBV20-1; clone_size: few; cdr3_aa: SAPGFRSRQLQETQY
j_call: TRBJ1-1; v_call: TRBV5-6; clone_size: few; cdr3_aa: ASSQGAATEAF
j_call: TRBJ1-1; v_call: TRBV4-1; clone_size: .; cdr3_aa: ASSQEAGGKTEAF
j_call: TRBJ2-5; v_call: TRBV29-1; clone_size: many; cdr3_aa: SVEGTSGGPETQY
j_call: TRBJ1-6; v_call: TRBV7-2; clone_size: few; cdr3_aa: ASSNGQPNSPLH